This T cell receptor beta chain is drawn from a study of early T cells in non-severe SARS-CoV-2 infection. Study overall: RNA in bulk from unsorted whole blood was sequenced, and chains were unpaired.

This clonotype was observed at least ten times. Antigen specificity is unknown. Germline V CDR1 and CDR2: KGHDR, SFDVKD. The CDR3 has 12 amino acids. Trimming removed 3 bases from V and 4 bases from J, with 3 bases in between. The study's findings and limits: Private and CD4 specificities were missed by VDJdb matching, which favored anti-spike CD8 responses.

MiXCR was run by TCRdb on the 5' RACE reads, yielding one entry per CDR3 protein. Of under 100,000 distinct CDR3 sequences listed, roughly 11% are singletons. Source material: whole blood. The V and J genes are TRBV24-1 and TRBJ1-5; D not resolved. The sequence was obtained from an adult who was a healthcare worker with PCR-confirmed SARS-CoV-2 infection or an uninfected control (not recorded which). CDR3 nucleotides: TGTGCCACCAGTGATCCTAATCAGCCCCAGCATTTT. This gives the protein CATSDPNQPQHF.